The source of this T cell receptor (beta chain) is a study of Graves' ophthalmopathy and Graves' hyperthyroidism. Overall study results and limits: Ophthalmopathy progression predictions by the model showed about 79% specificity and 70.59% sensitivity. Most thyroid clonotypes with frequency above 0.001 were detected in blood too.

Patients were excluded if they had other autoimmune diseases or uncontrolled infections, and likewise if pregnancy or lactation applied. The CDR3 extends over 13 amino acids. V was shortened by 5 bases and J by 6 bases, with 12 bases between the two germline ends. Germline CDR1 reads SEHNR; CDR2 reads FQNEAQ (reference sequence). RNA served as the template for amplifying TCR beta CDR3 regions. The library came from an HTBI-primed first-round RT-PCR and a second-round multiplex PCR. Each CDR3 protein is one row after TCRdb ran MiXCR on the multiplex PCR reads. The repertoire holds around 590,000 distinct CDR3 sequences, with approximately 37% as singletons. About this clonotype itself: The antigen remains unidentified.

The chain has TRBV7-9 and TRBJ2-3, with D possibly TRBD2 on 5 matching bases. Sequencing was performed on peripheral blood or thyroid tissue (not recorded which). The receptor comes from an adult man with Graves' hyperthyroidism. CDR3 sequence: CASSILVTDTQYF. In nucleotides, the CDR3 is TGTGCCAGCAGCATACTAGTTACGGATACGCAGTATTTT.